Here is one T cell receptor beta chain with its context. Its cognate antigen has yet to be identified. No much larger clonotype is one base removed from it; base qualities were not supplied. These data originate in a study of response to subunit inactivated influenza vaccine (dated by TCRdb to the late 2010s). With regard to the full study: To follow how T cells responded to a trivalent subunit inactivated influenza vaccine, the researchers relied on deep quantitative profiling of the T cell receptor repertoire.

Overall study results and their limits: According to the authors, only a limited number of new T cells may be recruited by each seasonal influenza vaccination.

Libraries were prepared through RT-PCR. TCRdb records Illumina HiSeq 2500 as the sequencer. The raw public reads went through TCRdb reprocessing: fastp at Q25, MiXCR clone calling, in-frame beta chains kept. Merged by CDR3 protein, the rows form single entries marked with the most common genes and DNA. Across this sample there are under 950,000 distinct CDR3 sequences, with around 21% seen only once. Together, the top ten hold about a tenth of the sample. The V and J ends are trimmed by 4 bases and 3 bases, leaving 15 bases between them. Including cysteine and phenylalanine, the CDR3 has 15 amino acids. The retained sequence is limited to the CDR3, 45 bases, with the frame set at the first base. CDR1 and CDR2 are drawn from the germline V gene: SGHDT, YYEEEE.

This receptor was identified in a man over 45 who received an inactivated influenza vaccine. Donor details come from another sample of the same person, matched by shared clones. This sequence uses TRBV5-6 and TRBJ2-3, with no confident D gene call. The material sequenced was PBMCs from blood, taken 5 days after vaccination. This receptor has the CDR3 CASSPRARWTDTQYF. At the DNA level, the sequence is TGTGCCAGCAGCCCCCGGGCGAGGTGGACAGATACGCAGTATTTT.